This paragraph reports one TCR beta chain. Its antigen is unidentified. The sample is drawn from a study of vaccination effects on CD4 cells after COVID-19. Study-wide results and caveats: Recruitment yielded few convalescent patients, and the study had no early post-infection timepoints. Healthy vaccinees showed cross-reactivity with common cold coronaviruses in only 1 of 255 vaccine-induced clones.

Measured with immunoSEQ multiplex PCR; TCRdb has only the in-frame clones, and not every one. The sample has 65,000 to 70,000 clones, about 80% seen once. Antigen-specific CD4+ T cells were expanded with viral peptide pools in the ViraFEST assay before sequencing. The culture ran for 10 days before CD4+ T cells were isolated. Two doses of BNT162b2 or mRNA-1273 vaccine were administered to participants. V shed 1 base and J shed 6 bases, with 11 bases lying between them. This CDR3 region has 14 residues. Looked up from germline, CDR1 is SGHTA and CDR2 is FQGNSA. The material sequenced was CD4+ T cells from PBMCs cultured with HCoV-OC43 spike peptides, taken after COVID-19 vaccination. The subset: HCoV-OC43 spike overlapping peptide pool stimulation. This receptor was taken from a human donor who received a COVID-19 vaccine. This chain connects TRBV7-2 to TRBJ2-3, with D perhaps TRBD1 (5 bases). The CDR3 nucleotides read TGTGCCAGCAGCTTAGGGACACAGGCGGATACGCAGTATTTT. Translated, it gives CASSLGTQADTQYF. The whole variable domain, filled in from reference TRBV7-2 and TRBJ2-3, reads GAGVSQSPSNKVTEKGKDVELRCDPISGHTALYWYRQSLGQGLEFLIYFQGNSAPDKSGLPSDRFSAERTGGSVSTLTIQRTQQEDSAVYLCASSLGTQADTQYFGPGTRLTVL.